Listed here are 19 T cell receptor beta chains from one sample, sequenced in a study of cytomegalovirus exposure and HLA in healthy donors. TCRdb's copy holds only in-frame clones and misses some; the assay was immunoSEQ multiplex PCR. The sample yields around 300,000 clones, approximately 85% seen once. The sequencing input was PBMCs. The source of these receptors is a young man in good health and CMV-seronegative.

The chain is built from TRBV6-6 and TRBJ2-5; possibly TRBD1 for D (6 bases). CDR1 is MNHNY and CDR2 is SVGAGI in the germline V gene (reference sequence). Trimming removed 3 bases at V and 5 bases at J, with 10 bases between. There are 13 residues in the CDR3. The CDR3 region is CASSYQGRETQYF. CDR3 DNA: TGTGCCAGCAGTTATCAGGGGCGTGAGACCCAGTACTTC.

The V call is TRBV11-2, the J call TRBJ2-1; no clear D gene. The CDR3 has 13 residues. Trimming pared 1 base from V and 4 bases from J, leaving 5 bases between. Germline values: CDR1 SGHAT, CDR2 FQNNGV. The CDR3 region is CASSLGGYNEQFF. For the CDR3, the DNA is TGTGCCAGCAGCTTAGGAGGATACAATGAGCAGTTCTTC.

This sequence joins TRBV28 and TRBJ1-4, with D perhaps TRBD1 (5 bases). The V end was cut by 2 bases, the J end by 8 bases, with 15 bases between. Germline CDR1 and CDR2: MDHEN and SYDVKM. This CDR3 is built from 15 residues. CDR3 protein: CASSLVGGHHEKLFF. The DNA of the CDR3 is TGTGCCAGCAGTTTAGTTGGCGGACACCACGAAAAACTGTTTTTT.

This chain links TRBV5-1 with TRBJ1-3; 7 positions match TRBD1. This CDR3 has 16 amino acids. Germline CDR1 is SGHRS and CDR2 is YFSETQ. J was trimmed by 2 bases and V by 3 bases; bases with no gene match: 8. CDR3 loop: CASSSTGTAAGNTIYF. The CDR3 region has the DNA TGCGCCAGCAGCTCCACCGGGACAGCCGCTGGAAACACCATATATTTT. Based on the CDR3 plus reference TRBV5-1 and TRBJ1-3, the full variable domain is KAGVTQTPRYLIKTRGQQVTLSCSPISGHRSVSWYQQTPGQGLQFLFEYFSETQRNKGNFPGRFSGRQFSNSRSEMNVSTLELGDSALYLCASSSTGTAAGNTIYFGEGSWLTVV.

The chain joins TRBV19 to TRBJ2-7; no clear D. The V end was cut by 5 bases, the J end by 0 bases, with 8 bases between. The CDR3 contains 13 residues. Germline CDR1 and CDR2: LNHDA and SQIVND (reference sequence). The CDR3 loop reads CASSRRSSYEQYF. CDR3 in DNA: TGTGCCAGTAGTCGAAGGAGCTCCTACGAGCAGTACTTC.

V usage is TRBV27 and J usage is TRBJ1-6; 8 positions agree with TRBD1. There are 14 residues in the CDR3. The germline V gene has CDR1 MNHEY and CDR2 SMNVEV (reference sequence). V was pared by 6 bases and J by 8 bases, with 6 bases of the junction left unmatched. CDR3 protein: CASSPRDRYSPLHF. The CDR3 nucleotides read TGTGCCAGCAGCCCCCGGGACAGGTATTCACCCCTCCACTTT.

The V call is TRBV9, the J call TRBJ1-1, with D possibly TRBD1 on 6 matching bases. V lost 0 bases and J 8 bases, leaving 11 bases between the germline ends. CDR1 and CDR2 (germline): SGDLS, YYNGEE. The CDR3 sequence is 13 residues long. The CDR3 sequence is CASSVGGHAEAFF. In DNA form, the CDR3 reads TGTGCCAGCAGCGTAGGGGGACACGCCGAAGCTTTCTTT.

The chain employs TRBV11-2 and TRBJ2-3; D remains ambiguous. In germline, CDR1 is SGHAT, CDR2 FQNNGV. This CDR3 has 13 residues. Trimming stripped 4 bases from V and 5 bases from J, with 10 bases between. The CDR3 protein is CASSSTTGDTQYF. CDR3 sequence (DNA): TGTGCCAGCAGCTCAACGACTGGAGATACGCAGTATTTT.

This clone has more than one count but fewer than ten. The chain has TRBV4-1 and TRBJ1-1; no clear D gene. CDR3 length: 14 amino acids. Germline CDR1 MGHRA, CDR2 YSYEKL. V was cut by 3 bases and J by 4 bases, with 12 bases left in between. CDR3 residues: CASSHPRRGTEAFF. CDR3 nucleotide sequence: TGCGCCAGCAGCCATCCCCGACGGGGCACTGAAGCTTTCTTT.

In DNA, the CDR3 is TGTGCCAGCAGCTTAGATGGCAGGGCCACTGAAGCTTTCTTT. Translating it yields CASSLDGRATEAFF. The chain carries TRBV7-9 and TRBJ1-1; D perhaps matches TRBD1 (5 bases). The germline V gene has CDR1 SEHNR and CDR2 FQNEAQ (reference sequence). Trimming left V 1 base short and J 4 bases short, with 10 bases between. The CDR3 extends over 14 amino acids. The entire variable domain, with the rest obtained from reference TRBV7-9 and TRBJ1-1, is as follows: DTGVSQNPRHKITKRGQNVTFRCDPISEHNRLYWYRQTLGQGPEFLTYFQNEAQLEKSRLLSDRFSAERPKGSFSTLEIQRTEQGDSAMYLCASSLDGRATEAFFGQGTRLTVV.

CDR3 protein: CASTKSSNTEAFF. In DNA form, the CDR3 reads TGTGCCAGTACTAAATCTTCTAACACTGAAGCTTTCTTT. The V and J genes are TRBV19 and TRBJ1-1, with D unclear. The V and J ends lost 7 bases and 2 bases respectively, with 11 bases between them. This CDR3 region has 13 residues. Germline CDR1 LNHDA, CDR2 SQIVND (reference sequence).

With respect to this clone: This CDR3 is also generated by other DNA sequences in the sample. This chain uses TRBV5-4 with TRBJ1-1, with unresolved D. CDR1 is SGHNT, CDR2 YYREEE, per germline (reference sequence). Deletions cut 4 bases from V and 10 bases from J, with 14 bases between. The CDR3 consists of 12 residues. CDR3 in DNA: TGTGCCAGCAGCCTGGATAGTCGGGGAGCTTTCTTT. This gives the protein CASSLDSRGAFF.

The chain links TRBV7-9 to TRBJ2-5; D call uncertain. CDR3 length equals 14 residues. The V and J ends lost 3 bases and 1 base respectively, with 9 bases between them. From germline, CDR1 is SEHNR and CDR2 FQNEAQ (reference sequence). The CDR3 is CASSFSTTQETQYF. The DNA of the CDR3 is TGTGCCAGCAGCTTCTCCACAACCCAAGAGACCCAGTACTTC.

This chain uses TRBV5-1 with TRBJ2-4; D is unresolved. V was cut by 2 bases and J by 9 bases, with 18 bases left in between. The length of the CDR3 is 15 residues. The V gene's germline CDR1 is SGHRS and CDR2 YFSETQ. In DNA form, the CDR3 reads TGCGCCAGCAGCTTTGGGCCCCACGATGGTAGCATTCAGTACTTC. It codes for CASSFGPHDGSIQYF. The whole variable domain, filled in from reference TRBV5-1 and TRBJ2-4, reads KAGVTQTPRYLIKTRGQQVTLSCSPISGHRSVSWYQQTPGQGLQFLFEYFSETQRNKGNFPGRFSGRQFSNSRSEMNVSTLELGDSALYLCASSFGPHDGSIQYFGAGTRLSVL.

The rearrangement uses TRBV19 and TRBJ2-2; 7 bases match TRBD1. The V and J ends lost 3 bases and 9 bases, in that order; junction bases with no gene match: 4. CDR1 is LNHDA, CDR2 SQIVND, per germline (reference sequence). The CDR3 length is 13 residues. This CDR3 is CASSIDRARELFF. DNA of the CDR3: TGTGCCAGTAGTATTGACAGGGCGAGGGAGCTGTTTTTT.

CDR3 residues: CASSGQGSNQPQHF. The CDR3 DNA follows: TGTGCCAGCAGCGGACAGGGTTCCAATCAGCCCCAGCATTTT. The J gene is TRBJ1-5, the V gene TRBV9, with 7 bases identical to TRBD1. CDR3 size: 14 residues. The germline V gene has CDR1 SGDLS and CDR2 YYNGEE. After removal of 3 bases from V and 3 bases from J, the junction contained 3 bases not matched to a gene.

The CDR3 spells CASSLSGAVNTGELFF. CDR3 coding DNA: TGTGCCAGCAGCTTGTCAGGGGCGGTGAACACCGGGGAGCTGTTTTTT. This rearrangement joins TRBV5-6 to TRBJ2-2; D is perhaps TRBD1 (6 bases). CDR1 and CDR2 from the germline V gene are SGHDT and YYEEEE. V was trimmed by 1 base and J by 1 base, leaving 11 bases between them. The CDR3 contains 16 residues.

This chain uses TRBV7-8 with TRBJ2-7; 8 bases are shared with TRBD2. This CDR3 spans 15 amino acids. Germline V gene sequence: CDR1 SGHVS, CDR2 FQNEAQ. V was clipped by 1 base and J by 3 bases; unmatched bases: 5. This CDR3 reads CASSLGGAGVYEQYF. CDR3 in DNA: TGTGCCAGCAGCTTAGGGGGAGCGGGGGTCTACGAGCAGTACTTC.

This clone was detected only a few times. The genes are TRBV2 and TRBJ1-5, with D possibly matching TRBD1 (5 bases). The germline CDR1 and CDR2 sequences are SNHLY and FYNNEI. V was clipped by 6 bases and J by 3 bases, with 6 bases between them. This CDR3 is 12 amino acids long. The CDR3 loop reads CASRQANQPQHF. The CDR3 DNA is TGTGCCAGCAGACAGGCCAATCAGCCCCAGCATTTT.